This is a list of T cell receptor beta chains from one sample in a study of radiation and T cells in renal cell carcinoma. TCRdb's table, derived via immunoSEQ multiplex PCR, lists solely in-frame clones and lacks some. Seen here are roughly 100,000 clones, 65% to 90% observed once, and the top ten hold approximately 8.4%. The sequenced sample was blood, obtained from a patient whose treatment included radiotherapy and nephrectomy. The receptors stem from a man aged 45 to 65 with renal cell carcinoma. CDR3s include the opening cysteine and the closing phenylalanine or tryptophan. The D gene is left open where the match is weak. Clone size is given for some rows only: seen once, a few or many times, or a class if the clone is expanded.

abundance	d_gene	v_gene	j_gene	CDR3aa	CDR3nt
.	TRBD1	TRBV28	TRBJ1-1	CASSGTGGSMNTEAFF	TGTGCCAGCAGTGGGACAGGGGGAAGCATGAACACTGAAGCTTTCTTT
.	.	TRBV6-1	TRBJ2-7	CASSESGATYEQYF	TGTGCCAGCAGTGAGTCCGGGGCGACCTACGAGCAGTACTTC
once	.	TRBV6-6	TRBJ2-7	CASKSGNSYEQYF	TGTGCCAGCAAGTCGGGCAACTCCTACGAGCAGTACTTC
once	TRBD2	TRBV28	TRBJ2-1	CASSRAGVRYNEQFF	TGTGCCAGCAGTAGAGCGGGAGTTCGGTACAATGAGCAGTTCTTC
.	.	TRBV2	TRBJ2-7	CASMGPAGREQYF	TGTGCCAGCATGGGGCCCGCAGGACGCGAGCAGTACTTC
once	.	TRBV15	TRBJ1-4	CATGENEKLFF	TGTGCCACAGGGGAAAATGAAAAACTGTTTTTT
once	.	TRBV5-4	TRBJ2-4	CASSLTPDRAKNIQYF	TGTGCCAGCAGCTTGACCCCTGACAGGGCCAAAAACATTCAGTACTTC
.	TRBD1	TRBV28	TRBJ2-7	CASRMDRGYEQYF	TGTGCCAGCAGGATGGACAGGGGCTACGAGCAGTACTTC
.	.	TRBV28	TRBJ2-7	CASSPWTDSYEQYF	TGTGCCAGCAGTCCATGGACCGACTCCTACGAGCAGTACTTC
.	.	TRBV6-5	TRBJ1-6	CASIKVGGSPLHF	TGTGCCAGCATCAAGGTCGGGGGTTCACCCCTCCACTTT